Listed below are T cell receptor beta chains from one sample, sequenced in a study of blood T cells in healthy people across ages. One entry per CDR3 protein, called by TCRdb with MiXCR from the 5' RACE reads. The sample includes about 650,000 distinct CDR3 sequences, about 30% of them seen just once. The specimen was blood. The receptors derive from a woman at least 80 years old in good health. Each CDR3 is given with its conserved first and last residue. Fields, in order: V gene, CDR3 protein.

V gene: TRBV7-2
CDR3 protein: CASSPPGLAGGTDTQYF

V gene: TRBV20-1
CDR3 protein: CSARPKAGRYNEQFF

V gene: TRBV10-2
CDR3 protein: CASKGSNYGYTF

V gene: TRBV3-1
CDR3 protein: CASSRSSSSDTQYF

V gene: TRBV7-2
CDR3 protein: CASSYGSYEQYF

V gene: TRBV7-9
CDR3 protein: CASTALSSYEQYF

V gene: TRBV4-2
CDR3 protein: CVSSRGRGKSGEQFF

V gene: TRBV20-1
CDR3 protein: CSARAPSGGAVLDEQFF

V gene: TRBV20-1
CDR3 protein: CSAQVTGIEQYF

V gene: TRBV5-1
CDR3 protein: CASSLPSGGYNEQFF

V gene: TRBV5-6
CDR3 protein: CASSTPTGTFNSPPHF

V gene: TRBV3-1
CDR3 protein: CASSQALRRGRVFDTEAFF

V gene: TRBV9
CDR3 protein: CASSVLAGGFTGELFF

V gene: TRBV14
CDR3 protein: CASSQGHSDRRLIMNTEAFF

V gene: TRBV3-1
CDR3 protein: CASLGLGITEAFF

V gene: TRBV9
CDR3 protein: CASSVAPRVGEQYF

V gene: TRBV2
CDR3 protein: CASSEGTRAGNEKLFF

V gene: TRBV4-3
CDR3 protein: CASSQELVSGELFF

V gene: TRBV5-1
CDR3 protein: CASSPGGTSEAFREQVF

V gene: TRBV20-1
CDR3 protein: CSASAFHSAGSEKLFF

V gene: TRBV7-2
CDR3 protein: CASSLALARGQETQYF

V gene: TRBV4-2
CDR3 protein: CASSQDGSGGDLEKLFF

V gene: TRBV6-6
CDR3 protein: CASSYSRDRGSEQYF

V gene: TRBV6-2/TRBV6-3
CDR3 protein: CARGDPGGEAFF

V gene: TRBV9
CDR3 protein: CASSVQGAGTNTEAFF

V gene: TRBV7-2
CDR3 protein: CASSSRGGSGANVLTF

V gene: TRBV9
CDR3 protein: CASSVGRDRGGGEQYF

V gene: TRBV20-1
CDR3 protein: CSARAHIAGGLIEETQYF

V gene: TRBV20-1
CDR3 protein: CSARPGQGNYQPQHF

V gene: TRBV2
CDR3 protein: CATRLAGFTDTQYF

V gene: TRBV15
CDR3 protein: CANDRGGANVLTF

V gene: TRBV5-8
CDR3 protein: CASSLRDRVAQYF

V gene: TRBV4-1
CDR3 protein: CASSQVLTGTLETQYF

V gene: TRBV7-9
CDR3 protein: CASSLARTSSTDTQYF

V gene: TRBV10-3
CDR3 protein: CAISDWGERFF

V gene: TRBV3-1
CDR3 protein: CASSGTRGSKEKLFF

V gene: TRBV11-2
CDR3 protein: CASSWGLVDRGSGYTF

V gene: TRBV30
CDR3 protein: CAWKRAGDSPLHF

V gene: TRBV19
CDR3 protein: CASNKHLQETQYF

V gene: TRBV7-2
CDR3 protein: CASSLAGGVSTEAFF

V gene: TRBV2
CDR3 protein: CASRQDTQYF

V gene: TRBV4-1
CDR3 protein: CASSPKGQRGSYNEQFF

V gene: TRBV5-1
CDR3 protein: CASSLAWTGVSNEQFF

V gene: TRBV6-4
CDR3 protein: CASKPYAGGPNEQFF

V gene: TRBV7-2
CDR3 protein: CASSSLLRGAEPYF

V gene: TRBV9
CDR3 protein: CASSVQGRTEAFF

V gene: TRBV12-3/TRBV12-4
CDR3 protein: CASSFRQTGVRNQETQYF

V gene: TRBV9
CDR3 protein: CASSVDMSLNYGYTF

V gene: TRBV5-1
CDR3 protein: CASSLDRAGDTQYF

V gene: TRBV7-3
CDR3 protein: CASSLGYNSPLHF

V gene: TRBV5-1
CDR3 protein: CASSLEGRSSYNEQFF

V gene: TRBV6-6
CDR3 protein: CASRPDTGGSSDEQYF

V gene: TRBV28
CDR3 protein: CASSSILETQYF

V gene: TRBV5-1
CDR3 protein: CASSLGQSANTGELFF

V gene: TRBV7-6
CDR3 protein: CASSPEEALHF

V gene: TRBV9
CDR3 protein: CASSLGGTHTGELFF